This T cell receptor beta chain was found in a study of blood T cell repertoires in COVID-19. Authors' data handling: Amplification with reference gene primers provided the estimates of nucleated cell counts. Repertoires were generated with immunoSEQ multiplex PCR, while TCRdb's copy carries only in-frame clones and drops some. V and J calls plus clone size are reproduced from that table; the DNA served to infer D and trimming. The sample includes hundreds of thousands of clones, 80% to 90% of them seen just once. CDR1 is SGHVS, CDR2 FNYEAQ, per germline. V lost 0 bases to trimming and J lost 2 bases; unmatched junction nucleotides: 14. The CDR3 consists of 19 residues.

The clonotype was recovered from a woman aged 25 to 45 with COVID-19, enrolled during active disease. Input material: peripheral blood. The V and J genes are TRBV7-6 and TRBJ2-3; 7 bases align to TRBD2. CDR3 amino acids: CASSLAIVRQRGNTDTQYF. The DNA of the CDR3 is TGTGCCAGCAGCTTAGCGATAGTACGCCAGCGGGGTAACACAGATACGCAGTATTTT.